A single sample is the source of the 30 T cell receptor beta chains below, sequenced in a study of control samples from healthy donors and cancer patients. Using immunoSEQ multiplex PCR, the repertoire was profiled, and TCRdb retains in-frame clones only, with some absent. The data contain roughly 83,000 clones, 82% of them singletons. The sequenced sample consisted of blood. These receptors were collected from a woman aged 55 to 70 in good health.

The rearrangement joins TRBV5-6 to TRBJ2-2; 13 bases are a match to TRBD2. Losses at the gene ends were 4 bases for V and 7 bases for J; bases not matched to a gene: 13. This CDR3 has 18 amino acids. Germline V lookup: CDR1 SGHDT, CDR2 YYEEEE. The CDR3 reads CASSILRTSGSRGGELFF. The CDR3 DNA sequence: TGTGCCAGCAGCATTTTAAGGACTAGCGGGAGTCGGGGCGGGGAGCTGTTTTTT.

This chain links TRBV7-2 with TRBJ1-2, with D tentatively TRBD1 (5 bases). The CDR3 loop spans 14 amino acids. The V end lost 1 base, the J end lost 4 bases, and 10 bases lay between the germline ends. Germline CDR1 SGHTA, CDR2 FQGNSA. In DNA, the CDR3 is TGTGCCAGCAGCTTAGGAGGGGTGGCCTATGGCTACACCTTC. Amino acid sequence: CASSLGGVAYGYTF.

The rearrangement links TRBV18 to TRBJ1-5; D gene ambiguous. The germline V gene encodes CDR1 KGHSH and CDR2 LQKENI. The V gene lost 6 bases and the J gene lost 4 bases, with 16 bases spanning the gap. CDR3 length: 15 amino acids. This CDR3 is CASSSTQNGNQPQHF. CDR3 nucleotides: TGTGCCAGCTCTTCAACACAGAATGGAAATCAGCCCCAGCATTTT.

The chain carries TRBV5-3 and TRBJ2-1, with 7 bases lining up with TRBD2. TRBV5-3 is filed as an ORF, its function uncertain. Trimming took 4 bases from V and 3 from J; bases not matched to a gene: 1. This CDR3 comprises 13 residues. CDR3 coding DNA: TGTGCCAGAAGCCGGGACTACTACAATGAGCAGTTCTTC. Translation: CARSRDYYNEQFF.

This chain joins TRBV19 and TRBJ2-7, with 8 positions matching TRBD2. The CDR3 is 14 residues long. V was pared by 8 bases and J by 0 bases, with 6 bases of the junction left unmatched. The germline V gene has CDR1 LNHDA and CDR2 SQIVND (reference sequence). CDR3: CASCPGGGSYEQYF. The CDR3 region has the DNA TGTGCCAGTTGTCCGGGAGGGGGCTCCTACGAGCAGTACTTC.

Written as DNA, the CDR3 is TGTGCCAGCCTGAACCCTTGGACACCCGGGGAGCTGTTTTTT. Protein product: CASLNPWTPGELFF. The chain carries TRBV19 and TRBJ2-2, with D perhaps TRBD1 (5 bases). The CDR3 consists of 14 residues. Trimming cost V 9 bases and J 6 bases, with 17 bases left between them. Germline V gene sequence: CDR1 LNHDA, CDR2 SQIVND (reference sequence).

This clone was picked up one time. The CDR3 sequence: CASRAGGDQHF. Here the CDR3 DNA reads TGTGCCAGCAGGGCAGGGGGGGACCAGCATTTT. The chain employs TRBV2 and TRBJ1-5; the match to TRBD1 covers 7 bases. The junction had 5 bases not matched to a gene; V was cut back by 6 bases and J by 12 bases. CDR1 SNHLY and CDR2 FYNNEI come from the germline V gene. This CDR3 comprises 11 residues.

The rearrangement joins TRBV7-6 to TRBJ2-7; D gene ambiguous. The CDR3 length is 15 residues. V lost 0 bases to trimming and J lost 3 bases, with 12 bases between them. CDR1 SGHVS and CDR2 FNYEAQ come from the germline V gene. The CDR3 region is CASSLATGSNYEQYF. The CDR3 bases are TGTGCCAGCAGCTTAGCAACCGGGTCTAACTACGAGCAGTACTTC.

The chain combines TRBV6-5 with TRBJ2-7; TRBD2 agrees at 7 bases. The germline gives CDR1 MNHEY, CDR2 SVGAGI. The V segment lost 8 bases and the J segment 3 bases; nucleotides outside the gene matches: 4. The CDR3 consists of 12 residues. CDR3 coding DNA: TGTGCCAGCCTGCGGGAGTTCTACGAGCAGTACTTC. Its translation is CASLREFYEQYF.

V is TRBV27 and J is TRBJ1-3; D not resolved. Germline CDR1 reads MNHEY; CDR2 reads SMNVEV (reference sequence). This CDR3 contains 14 residues. Trimming removed 2 bases at V and 3 bases at J, with 8 bases between. The CDR3: CASSLGSNGNTIYF. The CDR3 DNA reads as TGTGCCAGCAGTTTAGGGTCTAATGGAAACACCATATATTTT.

This clone has only one observation. The J gene is TRBJ2-5, the V gene TRBV12-3 or TRBV12-4; a possible D gene is TRBD2 (5 bases). This CDR3 is built from 13 residues. With 3 bases removed from V and 5 bases from J, the gap between germline ends came to 10 bases. In DNA form, the CDR3 reads TGTGCCAGCAGTTTCGGGGAGAGGGAGACCCAGTACTTC. This codes for CASSFGERETQYF.

The genes are TRBV4-3 and TRBJ2-5; D may be TRBD1 or TRBD2 (5 bases each). The CDR3 is made up of 15 amino acids. Germline CDR1 LGHNA, CDR2 YSLEER. Trimming removed 2 bases at V and 5 bases at J, with 15 bases between. The CDR3 DNA reads as TGCGCCAGCAGCCAATCGGGGCTAGCCGGCGAGACCCAGTACTTC. It translates to CASSQSGLAGETQYF.

In DNA, the CDR3 is TGCGCCAGCAGCCTACAGGGGGGCAATCAGCCCCAGCATTTT. Encoded protein: CASSLQGGNQPQHF. The chain links TRBV10-2 to TRBJ1-5; 8 nucleotides align to TRBD1. The V and J ends lost 6 bases and 2 bases, in that order; junction bases with no gene match: 3. CDR1 is WSHSY and CDR2 is SAAADI in the germline V gene. The CDR3 runs to 14 residues.

The chain employs TRBV29-1 and TRBJ1-1, with D tentatively TRBD1 (5 bases). The ends were cut back, 6 bases at V and 4 bases at J, with 12 bases in the middle. Per germline, CDR1 SQVTM and CDR2 ANQGSEA. This CDR3 comprises 12 residues. The CDR3 reads CSVTQGGTEAFF. DNA for the CDR3: TGCAGCGTAACGCAGGGTGGCACTGAAGCTTTCTTT.

The gene calls are TRBV7-6 and TRBJ1-2; 7 bases are shared with TRBD1. The CDR3 runs to 13 residues. Trimming at V came to 5 bases and at J to 4 bases, leaving 4 bases not matched to a gene. In germline, CDR1 is SGHVS, CDR2 FNYEAQ. Here the CDR3 reads CASSPRQGYGYTF. The CDR3 coding sequence is TGTGCCAGCAGCCCTCGACAGGGCTATGGCTACACCTTC.

CDR3 in DNA: TGTGCCACCAGTGATTTGAGCGGGGGGGTGGGGAATGAGCAGTTCTTC. Translating it yields CATSDLSGGVGNEQFF. The rearrangement joins TRBV24-1 to TRBJ2-1; 10 bases fit TRBD2. The trim removed 0 bases at V and 7 bases at J, leaving 5 bases unmatched. Germline V CDR1 and CDR2: KGHDR, SFDVKD. CDR3 length: 16 amino acids.

This clone was seen just once. V and J are TRBV13 and TRBJ2-7; 7 positions match TRBD2. Per the germline V gene, CDR1 is PRHDT and CDR2 is FYEKMQ (reference sequence). This CDR3 is built from 15 residues. V trimming: 5 bases; J trimming: 2 bases; junction bases outside the gene matches: 9. In DNA form, the CDR3 reads TGTGCCAGCAGCGGTCGGGAGGCCTTCACCTACGAGCAGTACTTC. Its protein is CASSGREAFTYEQYF.

This rearrangement joins TRBV7-8 to TRBJ2-5; D gene ambiguous. The CDR3 runs to 14 residues. Trimming pared 3 bases from V and 5 bases from J, leaving 13 bases between. Germline CDR1 reads SGHVS; CDR2 reads FQNEAQ. CDR3 DNA: TGTGCCAGCAGCTTGGAAGAAGGGTGGGAGACCCAGTACTTC. Translating gives CASSLEEGWETQYF.

This clone was seen once. The rearrangement uses TRBV19 and TRBJ2-1, with unresolved D. This CDR3 has 14 residues. The germline V gene has CDR1 LNHDA and CDR2 SQIVND (reference sequence). Trimming removed 6 bases at V and 3 bases at J, with 12 bases between. The CDR3: CASSLEWIYNEQFF. The CDR3 coding sequence is TGTGCCAGTAGCCTAGAGTGGATCTACAATGAGCAGTTCTTC.

V and J are TRBV2 and TRBJ2-5; TRBD1 is a possible D gene (5 bases). The CDR3 spans 12 residues. Germline loops: CDR1 SNHLY, CDR2 FYNNEI. The V and J ends lost 9 bases and 2 bases respectively, with 10 bases between them. As DNA, the CDR3 is TGTGCCAGTGGGGCGCCTCAAGAGACCCAGTACTTC. Its protein product is CASGAPQETQYF. Based on the CDR3 plus reference TRBV2 and TRBJ2-5, the full variable domain is EPEVTQTPSHQVTQMGQEVILRCVPISNHLYFYWYRQILGQKVEFLVSFYNNEISEKSEIFDDQFSVERPDGSNFTLKIRSTKLEDSAMYFCASGAPQETQYFGPGTRLLVL.

This sequence joins TRBV29-1 and TRBJ1-1; D remains ambiguous. Looked up from germline, CDR1 is SQVTM and CDR2 is ANQGSEA. The CDR3 runs to 12 residues. Trimming cost V 4 bases and J 0 bases, with 6 bases left between them. CDR3 sequence reads: CSVGTLNTEAFF. The CDR3, as DNA: TGCAGCGTTGGGACGTTGAACACTGAAGCTTTCTTT.

This chain connects TRBV15 to TRBJ1-2; 10 bases are shared with TRBD1. The CDR3 has 15 residues. Trimming removed 3 bases from V and 4 bases from J; junction bases left unmatched: 5. Germline V lookup: CDR1 LNHNV, CDR2 YYDKDF (reference sequence). The CDR3 DNA sequence: TGTGCCACCAGCAGGGGGGACAGGGGCCTCTATGGCTACACCTTC. It encodes CATSRGDRGLYGYTF.

The chain employs TRBV6-2 or TRBV6-3 and TRBJ1-2; possibly TRBD1 for D (5 bases). This CDR3 has 14 amino acids. Germline-derived CDR1 and CDR2 are MNHEY and SVGEGT. Trimming left V 4 bases short and J 5 bases short, with 14 bases between. The CDR3 DNA is TGTGCCAGCAGTTCAGGGACCTCGGGATATGGCTACACCTTC. Translated, it gives CASSSGTSGYGYTF.

Only a few counts were recorded for this clone. This chain's CDR3 is CASSQTGGNAEKLFF. CDR3 nucleotides: TGTGCCAGCAGCCAAACGGGGGGTAATGCTGAAAAACTGTTTTTT. The rearrangement links TRBV3-1 (or the pseudogene TRBV3-2) to TRBJ1-4; a possible D gene is TRBD1 (5 bases). With 2 bases removed from V and 7 bases from J, the gap between germline ends came to 14 bases. The CDR3 extends over 15 amino acids. Germline lookup yields CDR1 LGHDT and CDR2 YNNKEL (reference sequence).

The chain links TRBV7-2 to TRBJ2-3, with D perhaps matching TRBD1 or TRBD2 (6 bases each). The ends were cut back, 2 bases at V and 0 bases at J, with 9 bases in the middle. The CDR3 runs to 15 residues. CDR1 SGHTA and CDR2 FQGNSA come from the germline V gene. The CDR3 loop is CASSLQGTSTDTQYF. The CDR3 nucleotides are TGTGCCAGCAGCTTACAGGGGACTAGCACAGATACGCAGTATTTT. Filled out from reference TRBV7-2 and TRBJ2-3, the complete variable domain reads GAGVSQSPSNKVTEKGKDVELRCDPISGHTALYWYRQSLGQGLEFLIYFQGNSAPDKSGLPSDRFSAERTGGSVSTLTIQRTQQEDSAVYLCASSLQGTSTDTQYFGPGTRLTVL.

This CDR3 reads CASSLAWGSGTDTQYF. CDR3 in DNA: TGTGCCAGCAGCTTAGCTTGGGGGTCGGGCACAGATACGCAGTATTTT. This chain joins TRBV7-2 and TRBJ2-3; the D call may be TRBD1 or TRBD2 (5 bases each). Per germline, CDR1 SGHTA and CDR2 FQGNSA. The ends were cut back, 0 bases at V and 1 base at J, with 11 bases in the middle. The CDR3 has 16 residues.

The chain recombines TRBV28 with TRBJ2-1, with D unclear. This CDR3 comprises 14 residues. V lost 5 bases to trimming and J lost 5 bases, with 13 bases between them. Germline lookup yields CDR1 MDHEN and CDR2 SYDVKM. CDR3 nucleotides: TGTGCCAGCAGTCTGGGCTTAGCTAACAATGAGCAGTTCTTC. Translating it yields CASSLGLANNEQFF.

The V call is TRBV6-5, the J call TRBJ2-5; D is unclear. The CDR3 has 12 residues. The V gene's germline CDR1 is MNHEY and CDR2 SVGAGI. V dropped 6 bases and J dropped 7 bases, with 12 bases sitting between them. CDR3 DNA: TGTGCCAGCAGCCTGGGCTGGGGGACCCAGTACTTC. Its translation: CASSLGWGTQYF.

The V gene is TRBV7-7, the J gene TRBJ2-1, with D possibly matching TRBD1 (6 bases). The germline V gene has CDR1 SSHAT and CDR2 FNYEAQ (reference sequence). V dropped 0 bases and J dropped 8 bases, with 11 bases sitting between them. This CDR3 spans 14 amino acids. The CDR3 is CASSLAYRDDEQFF. DNA of the CDR3: TGTGCCAGCAGCTTAGCGTACAGGGACGATGAGCAGTTCTTC.

The V call is TRBV6-5, the J call TRBJ2-1; D gene uncertain. The CDR3 has 14 residues. V dropped 6 bases and J dropped 10 bases, with 19 bases sitting between them. Germline CDR1 MNHEY, CDR2 SVGAGI. In DNA form, the CDR3 reads TGTGCCAGCAGCCCCTCAGTCTCTCGTTTGGAGCAGTTCTTC. Amino acids: CASSPSVSRLEQFF.